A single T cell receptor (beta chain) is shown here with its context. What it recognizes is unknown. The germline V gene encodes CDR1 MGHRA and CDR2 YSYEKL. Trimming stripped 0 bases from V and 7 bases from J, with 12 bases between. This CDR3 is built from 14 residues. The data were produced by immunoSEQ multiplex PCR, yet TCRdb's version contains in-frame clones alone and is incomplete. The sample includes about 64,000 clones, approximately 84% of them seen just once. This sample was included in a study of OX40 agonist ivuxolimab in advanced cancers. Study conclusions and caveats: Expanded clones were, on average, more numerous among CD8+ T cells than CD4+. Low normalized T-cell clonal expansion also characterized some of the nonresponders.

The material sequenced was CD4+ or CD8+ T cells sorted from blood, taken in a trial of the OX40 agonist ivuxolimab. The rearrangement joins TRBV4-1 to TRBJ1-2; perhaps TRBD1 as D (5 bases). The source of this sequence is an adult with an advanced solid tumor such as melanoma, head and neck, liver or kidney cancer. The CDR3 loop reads CASSQDWGRGGYTF. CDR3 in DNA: TGCGCCAGCAGCCAAGACTGGGGGAGGGGTGGCTACACCTTC.